The TCR beta chain described here comes from a study of blood T cell repertoires in COVID-19. Recovered status applied to Cohort 3 donors who had two consecutive negative PCRs. It also applied to those with clearance or with symptom resolution. The CDR3 is 15 amino acids. Germline-derived CDR1 and CDR2 are LGHDT and YNNKEL (reference sequence). V lost 3 bases to trimming and J lost 3 bases, with 12 bases between them. The data were produced by immunoSEQ multiplex PCR, yet TCRdb's version contains in-frame clones alone and is incomplete. Of fewer than 300,000 clones in the sample, about nine tenths are singletons; the top ten hold about a sixth.

The material sequenced was PBMCs or T cells enriched from blood (not recorded which). The chain recombines TRBV3-1 (or the pseudogene TRBV3-2) with TRBJ1-5; perhaps TRBD1 as D (6 bases). The receptor was isolated from a man aged 18 to 29 who had recovered from COVID-19. The CDR3 spells CASSHTQGNNQPQHF. The CDR3 bases are TGTGCCAGCAGCCACACCCAGGGGAACAATCAGCCCCAGCATTTT.